These 3 T cell receptor beta chains were sequenced from one sample in a study of CD8 T cells in ankylosing spondylitis. TCRdb reanalysed the 5' RACE reads using MiXCR and keeps one entry per CDR3 protein. The data contain approximately 540,000 distinct CDR3 sequences, roughly 13% of them singletons. Study-level points and caveats: Seven to nine highly homologous variants made up a TCR beta motif, and this motif appeared characteristic of ankylosing spondylitis blood.

Their antigen targets remain unknown. Input material: blood, either unsorted or a sorted T cell fraction (not recorded which). The receptor source for this set is a male donor with ankylosing spondylitis.

At least ten counts were recorded for this clonotype. V gene TRBV5-1 combines with J gene TRBJ2-5, with 11 nucleotides matching TRBD2. Trimming removed 1 base from V and 5 bases from J; junction bases left unmatched: 7. The germline CDR1 and CDR2 sequences are SGHRS and YFSETQ. CDR3 size: 16 residues. The CDR3: CASSLTSGSVFETQYF. As DNA, the CDR3 is TGCGCCAGCAGCTTGACTAGCGGGAGTGTCTTCGAGACCCAGTACTTC. The entire variable domain, with the rest obtained from reference TRBV5-1 and TRBJ2-5, is as follows: KAGVTQTPRYLIKTRGQQVTLSCSPISGHRSVSWYQQTPGQGLQFLFEYFSETQRNKGNFPGRFSGRQFSNSRSEMNVSTLELGDSALYLCASSLTSGSVFETQYFGPGTRLLVL.

This clonotype came up a few times. The V gene is TRBV5-5, the J gene TRBJ1-4; unclear D gene. The V end was cut by 0 bases, the J end by 8 bases, with 11 bases between. CDR3 length: 14 amino acids. Germline lookup yields CDR1 SGHKS and CDR2 YYEKEE (reference sequence). CDR3 coding DNA: TGTGCCAGCAGCTTGGGGACTGCGCGGGAAAAACTGTTTTTT. Encoded protein: CASSLGTAREKLFF.

The chain combines TRBV12-3 or TRBV12-4 with TRBJ2-3; D is ambiguous. This CDR3 has 13 residues. The V end lost 2 bases, the J end lost 6 bases, and 9 bases lay between the germline ends. This CDR3 is CASSLFQRDTQYF. Here the CDR3 DNA reads TGTGCCAGCAGTTTATTTCAGCGTGATACGCAGTATTTT.